These 22 T cell receptor beta chains were sequenced from one sample in a study of tumor and adjacent non-tumor tissue in lung cancer. No cell sorting was done before RNA was extracted from the tissue. A modified ARM-PCR protocol with three rounds of nested PCR amplified TCRbeta. One entry per CDR3 protein, called by TCRdb with MiXCR from the multiplex PCR reads. This table holds under 250,000 distinct CDR3 sequences, 71% found once. The sequenced material came from lung tumor tissue. These receptors all stem from a man aged 55 to 70 with non-small cell lung cancer.

This clonotype was found a few times. With a much larger clone just one base away, this may be a read error. The V and J genes are TRBV11-3 and TRBJ2-1, with 8 bases identical to TRBD2. J lost 8 bases, V lost 0 bases, and 6 bases had no gene match. The germline CDR1 and CDR2 sequences are SGHNT and YENEEA. The CDR3 covers 15 residues. CDR3 nucleotide sequence: TGTGCCAGCAGCTTAGAGCGGGAGGACCGGGATGAGCAGTTCTTC. Amino acid sequence: CASSLEREDRDEQFF.

This clonotype was seen ten or more times. The rearrangement links TRBV6-5 to TRBJ2-5, with a weak D call TRBD1 (5 bases). Germline CDR1 and CDR2: MNHEY and SVGAGI. Trimming cost V 10 bases and J 4 bases, with 16 bases left between them. The CDR3 length is 13 residues. The CDR3 coding sequence is TGTGCCACCGGCAGGGAACCCCGAGAGACCCAGTACTTC. This gives the protein CATGREPRETQYF.

This clonotype has ten or more counts. The chain joins TRBV20-1 to TRBJ1-5, with D perhaps matching TRBD1 (5 bases). V was shortened by 3 bases and J by 5 bases, with 8 bases between the two germline ends. The germline CDR1 and CDR2 sequences are DFQATT and SNEGSKA (reference sequence). CDR3 length: 12 amino acids. The chain's CDR3 is CSARVGDQPQHF. The CDR3 DNA reads TGCAGTGCTAGGGTGGGGGATCAGCCCCAGCATTTT.

To note about this clonotype: Relative to the germline gene, one junction end is altered; a read error may explain this. The J gene is TRBJ2-5, the V gene TRBV11-2, with unresolved D. The germline gives CDR1 SGHAT, CDR2 FQNNGV. The CDR3 spans 14 residues. The CDR3 reads CASSLIGYEEAQYF. The CDR3 DNA reads TGTGCCAGCAGCTTAATTGGATACGAAGAGGCCCAGTACTTC. Based on the CDR3 plus reference TRBV11-2 and TRBJ2-5, the full variable domain is EAGVAQSPRYKIIEKRQSVAFWCNPISGHATLYWYQQILGQGPKLLIQFQNNGVVDDSQLPKDRFSAERLKGVDSTLKIQPAKLEDSAVYLCASSLIGYEEAQYFGPGTRLLVL.

This clonotype has at least ten counts. This chain uses TRBV20-1 with TRBJ2-6; D may be TRBD2 (6 bases). CDR1 and CDR2 (germline): DFQATT, SNEGSKA (reference sequence). Trimming took 3 bases from V and 4 from J, leaving 10 bases between them. CDR3 length: 14 residues. The CDR3 sequence is CSARGTDGANVLTF. DNA for the CDR3: TGCAGTGCTAGGGGGACTGACGGGGCCAACGTCCTGACTTTC.

Comments on this clonotype: One end of the junction is discordant with germline, which a read error may explain. The V call is TRBV6-2 or TRBV6-3, the J call TRBJ1-5; D might be TRBD1 (5 bases). The CDR3 contains 18 residues. From germline, CDR1 is MNHEY and CDR2 SVGEGT. CDR3 protein: CACSYSGPDSLGNQPQHF. The CDR3 region has the DNA TGTGCCTGCAGTTACTCAGGGCCTGACAGTCTAGGCAATCAGCCCCAGCATTTT.

The J gene is TRBJ2-3, the V gene TRBV19; 8 bases fit TRBD1. The CDR3 is made up of 16 amino acids. V shed 5 bases, J shed 3 bases, and the junction held 10 bases outside the gene matches. Germline values: CDR1 LNHDA, CDR2 SQIVND (reference sequence). Here the CDR3 reads CASSRLDRVATDTQYF. The CDR3 DNA sequence: TGTGCCAGTAGTCGCCTGGACAGGGTAGCAACAGATACGCAGTATTTT. Together with reference TRBV19 and TRBJ2-3, the CDR3 gives the full variable domain: DGGITQSPKYLFRKEGQNVTLSCEQNLNHDAMYWYRQDPGQGLRLIYYSQIVNDFQKGDIAEGYSVSREKKESFPLTVTSAQKNPTAFYLCASSRLDRVATDTQYFGPGTRLTVL.

About this clonotype: An end of the junction does not agree with germline; a read error may underlie this. CDR3 DNA sequence: TGTGCCAGCAGTTACTCGCAGGACAGGGGAGGGAAGACCCAGTATTTC. Translated, it gives CASSYSQDRGGKTQYF. The V call is TRBV6-6, the J call TRBJ2-5, with TRBD1 matching 9 bases. The CDR3 spans 16 residues. Per germline, CDR1 MNHNY and CDR2 SVGAGI (reference sequence).

A remark on this clonotype: At one end, the junction sequence differs from germline, possibly due to a read error. The chain carries TRBV20-1 and TRBJ2-2; D may be TRBD2 (5 bases). Germline-derived CDR1 and CDR2 are DFQATT and SNEGSKA (reference sequence). The length of the CDR3 is 13 residues. CDR3 sequence reads: CSARMANTGEMFF. DNA for the CDR3: TGCAGTGCTAGAATGGCGAACACCGGGGAGATGTTTTTT.

About this clonotype itself: One end of the junction fails to match germline, which may point to a read error. The rearrangement joins TRBV11-2 to TRBJ2-3; 8 bases line up with TRBD2. The length of the CDR3 is 16 residues. The germline V gene has CDR1 SGHAT and CDR2 FQNNGV. CDR3 bases: TGTTCCAGCAGCCGTATAGCGGGATCAAGCACAGATACGCAGTATTTT. Protein: CSSSRIAGSSTDTQYF. Full variable domain (outside the CDR3, taken from reference TRBV11-2 and TRBJ2-3): EAGVAQSPRYKIIEKRQSVAFWCNPISGHATLYWYQQILGQGPKLLIQFQNNGVVDDSQLPKDRFSAERLKGVDSTLKIQPAKLEDSAVYLCSSSRIAGSSTDTQYFGPGTRLTVL.

For this clonotype: A much larger clone sits a single nucleotide away, making a read error possible. V gene TRBV6-2 or TRBV6-3 combines with J gene TRBJ2-3; D gene uncertain. Per germline, CDR1 MNHEY and CDR2 SVGEGT. This CDR3 is 11 amino acids long. CDR3 amino acids: CGSSYFDTQYF. The CDR3 coding sequence is TGTGGCAGCAGTTACTTCGATACGCAGTATTTT.

Concerning this clonotype itself: This sequence may be a read error, since a much larger clone differs from it by one base. The chain joins TRBV6-2 or TRBV6-3 to TRBJ2-1, with 10 bases identical to TRBD2. Germline V CDR1 and CDR2: MNHEY, SVGEGT. The CDR3 spans 16 residues. The CDR3: CPSSLSSGRAGNEQFF. In DNA, the CDR3 is TGTCCCAGCAGTCTCTCGAGCGGGAGGGCCGGCAATGAGCAGTTCTTC.

This clonotype has just a few counts. This chain links TRBV6-5 with TRBJ2-5, with D unclear. V was clipped by 6 bases and J by 7 bases, with 15 bases between them. This CDR3 is 13 amino acids long. Per germline, CDR1 MNHEY and CDR2 SVGAGI. The CDR3, as DNA: TGTGCCAGCAGCCCCCGGCCAGTTGGGACCCAGTACTTC. Translation gives CASSPRPVGTQYF.

This clonotype was found once. The chain combines TRBV7-9 with TRBJ1-5; 7 bases fit TRBD1. This CDR3 is built from 13 residues. J was trimmed by 9 bases and V by 5 bases; bases with no gene match: 7. Germline V gene lookup returns CDR1 SEHNR and CDR2 FQNEAQ (reference sequence). The CDR3 nucleotides are TGTGCCAGCAGCCACACAGGGGATCGGCCCCAGCATTTT. It specifies CASSHTGDRPQHF.

Note on this clonotype: Mismatch with germline at one junction end may stem from a read error. The chain couples TRBV4-1 to TRBJ1-2; 7 nucleotides agree with TRBD1. The CDR3 runs 15 residues. Germline values: CDR1 MGHRA, CDR2 YSYEKL. CDR3 sequence reads: CASSSGGGASYGYTF. The CDR3, as DNA: TGCGCCAGCAGCTCGGGAGGGGGCGCTAGCTATGGCTACACTTTC.

Comment on this clonotype: A clone one base away is much larger, so this may be a read error. The rearrangement uses TRBV29-1 and TRBJ2-3; 14 bases line up with TRBD2. CDR1 and CDR2 from the germline V gene are SQVTM and ANQGSEA. The CDR3 spans 15 residues. Trimming removed 1 base from V and 5 bases from J; junction bases left unmatched: 2. In DNA form, the CDR3 reads TGCAGCGTTGAAGGGACTAGCGGGGGGATAGATACGCAGTATTTT. It is translated as CSVEGTSGGIDTQYF.

Concerning this clonotype itself: The CDR3 does not close with the conserved phenylalanine or tryptophan, likely indicating a read error. The V call is TRBV5-6, the J call TRBJ2-1; 8 bases match TRBD2. Germline V gene sequence: CDR1 SGHDT, CDR2 YYEEEE. The CDR3 sequence is 15 residues long. The chain's CDR3 is CASSFLFGGANEQFL. The CDR3 DNA follows: TGTGCCAGCAGCTTTCTCTTCGGGGGGGCAAATGAACAGTTCTTA.

This sequence joins TRBV4-3 and TRBJ2-3; TRBD1 matches at 7 bases. There are 17 residues in the CDR3. Per germline, CDR1 LGHNA and CDR2 YSLEER. The J segment lost 0 bases and the V segment lost 3 bases, leaving 9 bases of the junction unmatched. The CDR3 is CASSHGDRADSTDTQYF. CDR3 bases: TGCGCCAGCAGCCACGGAGACAGGGCCGATAGCACAGATACGCAGTATTTT.

The chain carries TRBV11-3 and TRBJ2-2, with 7 nucleotides matching TRBD2. J was trimmed by 13 bases and V by 1 base; bases with no gene match: 9. The CDR3 is 14 amino acids. Germline V lookup: CDR1 SGHNT, CDR2 YENEEA. Here the CDR3 reads CASSLAGPGGMLFF. The CDR3 region has the DNA TGTGCCAGCAGCTTAGCCGGACCGGGGGGTATGCTGTTTTTT.

With respect to this clonotype: A single base separates this from a much larger clone, so it may be a read error. V is TRBV12-5 and J is TRBJ1-5; D call uncertain. This CDR3 region has 13 residues. CDR1 is LGHNT and CDR2 is FRNRAP in the germline V gene. The germline V and J ends were trimmed by 1 base and 5 bases, with 6 bases remaining between them. The CDR3 nucleotides are TGTGCTAGTGGTTTGGAAACCTATCAGCCCCAGCATTTT. Protein product: CASGLETYQPQHF.

To note about this clonotype: A junction boundary mismatches the germline segment, possibly from a read error. The V call is TRBV7-3, the J call TRBJ2-5; D not certain. The CDR3 is made up of 15 amino acids. The germline V gene has CDR1 SGHTA and CDR2 FQGTGA. DNA for the CDR3: TGTGCAAGCAGCTTAAGCCCGGGCGCCCAAGAGACCCAGTACTTC. Amino acids: CASSLSPGAQETQYF.

The genes are TRBV11-2 and TRBJ2-1; 9 positions match TRBD1. Per germline, CDR1 SGHAT and CDR2 FQNNGV. The V gene end was trimmed by 5 bases and the J gene end by 10 bases; junction bases not matched to a gene: 15. CDR3 length equals 16 residues. The CDR3: CASSVGDRVDHSEQFF. The CDR3 DNA follows: TGTGCCAGCAGCGTCGGGGACAGGGTTGATCACAGCGAGCAGTTCTTC.